This T cell receptor beta chain comes out of a study of cytomegalovirus exposure and HLA in healthy donors. To note about this clone: Its antigen is undetermined.

Regarding the study as a whole: A previous analysis found most TCR beta V segments productive roughly 90% or roughly 30% of the time.

A multiplex PCR was run with 60 Vbeta primers and 13 Jbeta primers. The repertoire was sequenced with immunoSEQ multiplex PCR; TCRdb's copy has only in-frame clones and lacks some. In the table there are 150,000 to 200,000 clones, 65% to 80% of which are singletons. Material: PBMCs. The source of this sequence is a woman aged 40 to 49 in good health and CMV-seronegative.

The CDR3 DNA sequence: TGTGCCAGCAGCGGGACAGAAATGAACACTGAAGCTTTCTTT. It specifies CASSGTEMNTEAFF. This rearrangement joins TRBV9 to TRBJ1-1; perhaps TRBD1 as D (6 bases). The CDR3 is made up of 14 amino acids. Germline CDR1 reads SGDLS; CDR2 reads YYNGEE. The V end was cut by 3 bases, the J end by 0 bases, with 9 bases between.